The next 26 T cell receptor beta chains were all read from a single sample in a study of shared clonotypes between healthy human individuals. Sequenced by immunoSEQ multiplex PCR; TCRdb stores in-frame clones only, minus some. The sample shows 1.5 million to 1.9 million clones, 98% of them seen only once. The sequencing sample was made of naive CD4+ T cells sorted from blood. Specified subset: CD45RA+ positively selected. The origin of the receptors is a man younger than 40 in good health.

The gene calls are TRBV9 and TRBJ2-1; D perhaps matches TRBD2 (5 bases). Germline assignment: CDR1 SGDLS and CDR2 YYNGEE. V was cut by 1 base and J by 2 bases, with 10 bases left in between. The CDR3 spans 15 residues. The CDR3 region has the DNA TGTGCCAGCAGCGTACTCGGGGATGCCTACAATGAGCAGTTCTTC. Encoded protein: CASSVLGDAYNEQFF.

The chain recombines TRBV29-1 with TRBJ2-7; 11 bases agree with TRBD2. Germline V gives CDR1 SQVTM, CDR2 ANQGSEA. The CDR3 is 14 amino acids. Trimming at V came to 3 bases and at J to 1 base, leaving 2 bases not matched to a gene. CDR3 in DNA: TGCAGCGTTGAGGGGACTAGCGGTTCCTACGAGCAGTACTTC. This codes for CSVEGTSGSYEQYF.

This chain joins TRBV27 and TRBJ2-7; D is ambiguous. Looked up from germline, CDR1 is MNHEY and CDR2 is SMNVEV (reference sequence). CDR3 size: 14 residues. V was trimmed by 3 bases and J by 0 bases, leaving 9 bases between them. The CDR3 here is CASSLTELSYEQYF. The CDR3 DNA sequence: TGTGCCAGCAGTTTGACTGAACTCTCCTACGAGCAGTACTTC.

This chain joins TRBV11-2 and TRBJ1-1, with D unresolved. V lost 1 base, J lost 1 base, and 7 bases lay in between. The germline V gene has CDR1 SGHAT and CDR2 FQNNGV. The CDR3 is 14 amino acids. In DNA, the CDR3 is TGTGCCAGCAGCTTAGGCGCTAGGAACACTGAAGCTTTCTTT. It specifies CASSLGARNTEAFF.

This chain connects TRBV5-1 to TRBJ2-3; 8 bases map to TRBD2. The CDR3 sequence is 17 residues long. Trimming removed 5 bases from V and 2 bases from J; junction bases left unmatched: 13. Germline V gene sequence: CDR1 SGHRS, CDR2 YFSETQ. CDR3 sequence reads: CASSSGPVSGNTDTQYF. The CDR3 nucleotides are TGCGCCAGCAGTTCGGGCCCGGTTAGCGGGAACACAGATACGCAGTATTTT.

The chain's CDR3 is CATWGDFRSTDTQYF. The CDR3 region has the DNA TGTGCCACCTGGGGGGACTTTCGAAGCACAGATACGCAGTATTTT. The V call is TRBV2, the J call TRBJ2-3, with a possible D match to TRBD2 (6 bases). This CDR3 spans 15 amino acids. From germline, CDR1 is SNHLY and CDR2 FYNNEI. The V end was cut by 10 bases, the J end by 0 bases, with 17 bases between.

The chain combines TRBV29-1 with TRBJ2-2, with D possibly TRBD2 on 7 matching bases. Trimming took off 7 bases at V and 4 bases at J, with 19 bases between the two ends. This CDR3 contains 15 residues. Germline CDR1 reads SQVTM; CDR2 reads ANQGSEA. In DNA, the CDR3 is TGCAGCGGCGAACTTCGGGGGGCTAGCACCGGGGAGCTGTTTTTT. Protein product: CSGELRGASTGELFF.

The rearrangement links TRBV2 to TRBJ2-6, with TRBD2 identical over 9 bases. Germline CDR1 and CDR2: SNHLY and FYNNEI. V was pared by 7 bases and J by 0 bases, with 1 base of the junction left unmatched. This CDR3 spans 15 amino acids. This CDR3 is CASTSGNSGANVLTF. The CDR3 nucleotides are TGTGCCAGCACTAGCGGGAACTCTGGGGCCAACGTCCTGACTTTC.

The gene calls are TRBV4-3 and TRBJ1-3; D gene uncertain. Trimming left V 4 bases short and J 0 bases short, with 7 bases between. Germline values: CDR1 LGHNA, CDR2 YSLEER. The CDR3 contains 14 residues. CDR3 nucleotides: TGCGCCAGCAGCCTTAGCTCCTCTGGAAACACCATATATTTT. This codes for CASSLSSSGNTIYF.

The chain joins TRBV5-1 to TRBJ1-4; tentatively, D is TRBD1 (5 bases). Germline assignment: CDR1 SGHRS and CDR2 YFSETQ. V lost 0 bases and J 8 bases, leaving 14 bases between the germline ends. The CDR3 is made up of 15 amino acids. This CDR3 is CASSLDGRGEEKLFF. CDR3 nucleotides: TGCGCCAGCAGCTTGGATGGCCGAGGGGAGGAAAAACTGTTTTTT.

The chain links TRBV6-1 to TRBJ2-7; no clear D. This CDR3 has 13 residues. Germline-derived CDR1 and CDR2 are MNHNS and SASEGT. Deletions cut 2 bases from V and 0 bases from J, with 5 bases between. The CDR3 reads CASSESISYEQYF. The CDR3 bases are TGTGCCAGCAGTGAATCAATCTCCTACGAGCAGTACTTC.

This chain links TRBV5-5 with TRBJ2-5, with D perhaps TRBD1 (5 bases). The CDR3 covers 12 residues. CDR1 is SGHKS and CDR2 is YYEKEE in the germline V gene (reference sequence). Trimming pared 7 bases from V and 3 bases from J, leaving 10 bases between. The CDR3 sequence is CASFRQKETQYF. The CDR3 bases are TGTGCCAGCTTTAGACAGAAAGAGACCCAGTACTTC.

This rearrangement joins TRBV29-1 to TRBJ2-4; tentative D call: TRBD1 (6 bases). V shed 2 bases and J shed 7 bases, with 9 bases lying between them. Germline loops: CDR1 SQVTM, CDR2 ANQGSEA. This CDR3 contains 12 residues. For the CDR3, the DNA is TGCAGCGTTGAATGGCAGGGGAACATTCAGTACTTC. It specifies CSVEWQGNIQYF.

CDR3 DNA sequence: TGCGCCAGCAGCTTGTATACTAGCGGGAGTATCACCGGGGAGCTGTTTTTT. Its protein product is CASSLYTSGSITGELFF. This chain links TRBV5-1 with TRBJ2-2; 11 bases line up with TRBD2. This CDR3 region has 17 residues. The V segment lost 1 base and the J segment 4 bases; nucleotides outside the gene matches: 6. Germline CDR1 is SGHRS and CDR2 is YFSETQ.

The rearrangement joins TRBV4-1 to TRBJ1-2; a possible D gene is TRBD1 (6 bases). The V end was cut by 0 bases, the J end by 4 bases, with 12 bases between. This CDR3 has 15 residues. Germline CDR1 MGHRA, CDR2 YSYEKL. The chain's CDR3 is CASSQDRDTAYGYTF. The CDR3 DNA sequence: TGCGCCAGCAGCCAAGATCGGGACACAGCCTATGGCTACACCTTC.

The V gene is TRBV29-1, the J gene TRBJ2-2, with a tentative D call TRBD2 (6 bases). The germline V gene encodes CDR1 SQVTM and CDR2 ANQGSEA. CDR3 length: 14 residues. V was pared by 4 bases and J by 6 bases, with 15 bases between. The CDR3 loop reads CSVASLRDSGELFF. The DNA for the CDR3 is TGCAGCGTTGCCTCTCTCCGGGACTCCGGGGAGCTGTTTTTT.

CDR3 nucleotides: TGTGCCAGCAGCACTGAGGGAGGGACCTACAATGAGCAGTTCTTC. Its protein is CASSTEGGTYNEQFF. The chain links TRBV7-9 to TRBJ2-1; TRBD2 agrees at 7 bases. Germline V gene sequence: CDR1 SEHNR, CDR2 FQNEAQ (reference sequence). The J segment lost 2 bases and the V segment lost 5 bases, leaving 6 bases of the junction unmatched. There are 15 residues in the CDR3.

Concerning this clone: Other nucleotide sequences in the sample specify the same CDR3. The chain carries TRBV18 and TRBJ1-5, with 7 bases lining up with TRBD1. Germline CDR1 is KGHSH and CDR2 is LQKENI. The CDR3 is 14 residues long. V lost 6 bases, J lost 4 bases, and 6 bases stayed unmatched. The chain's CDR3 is CASSPAGGNQPQHF. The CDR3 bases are TGTGCCAGCTCGCCGGCAGGGGGAAATCAGCCCCAGCATTTT.

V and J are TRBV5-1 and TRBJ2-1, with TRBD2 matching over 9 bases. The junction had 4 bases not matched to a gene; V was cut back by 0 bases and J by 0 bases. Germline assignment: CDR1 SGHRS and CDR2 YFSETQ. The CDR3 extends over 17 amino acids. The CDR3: CASSLVAAGGSYNEQFF. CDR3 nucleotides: TGCGCCAGCAGCTTGGTAGCAGCGGGGGGCTCCTACAATGAGCAGTTCTTC.

The CDR3 nucleotides read TGTGCCAGCACCGTAGACAGCTCCTACAATGAGCAGTTCTTC. Amino acid sequence: CASTVDSSYNEQFF. The rearrangement joins TRBV6-5 to TRBJ2-1, with a tentative D call TRBD1 (5 bases). There are 14 residues in the CDR3. CDR1 and CDR2 (germline): MNHEY, SVGAGI. V dropped 7 bases and J dropped 0 bases, with 10 bases sitting between them.

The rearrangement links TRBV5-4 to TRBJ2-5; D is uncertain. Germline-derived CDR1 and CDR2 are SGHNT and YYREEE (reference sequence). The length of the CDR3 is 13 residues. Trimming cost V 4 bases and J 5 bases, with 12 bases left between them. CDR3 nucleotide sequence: TGTGCCAGCAGCATAGGACGATTGGAGACCCAGTACTTC. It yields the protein CASSIGRLETQYF.

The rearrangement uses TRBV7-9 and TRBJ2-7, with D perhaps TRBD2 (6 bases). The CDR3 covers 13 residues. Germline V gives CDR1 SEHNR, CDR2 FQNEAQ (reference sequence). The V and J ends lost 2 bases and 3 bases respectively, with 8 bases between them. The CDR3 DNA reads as TGTGCCAGCAGCTTATCCGGGGGCTACGAGCAGTACTTC. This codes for CASSLSGGYEQYF.

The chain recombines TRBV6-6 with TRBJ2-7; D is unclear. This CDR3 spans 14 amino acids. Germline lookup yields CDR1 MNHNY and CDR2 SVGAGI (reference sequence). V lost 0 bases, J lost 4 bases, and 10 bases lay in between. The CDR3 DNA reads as TGTGCCAGCAGTTACTCCCCCGTTTTATACGAGCAGTACTTC. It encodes CASSYSPVLYEQYF.

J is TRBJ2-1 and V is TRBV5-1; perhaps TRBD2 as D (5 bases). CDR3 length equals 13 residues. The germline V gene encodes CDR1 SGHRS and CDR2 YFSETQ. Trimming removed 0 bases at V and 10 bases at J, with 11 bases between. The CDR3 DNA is TGCGCCAGCAGCTTGGTCCCTACGGGAGAGCAGTTCTTC. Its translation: CASSLVPTGEQFF. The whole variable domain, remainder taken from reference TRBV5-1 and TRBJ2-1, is KAGVTQTPRYLIKTRGQQVTLSCSPISGHRSVSWYQQTPGQGLQFLFEYFSETQRNKGNFPGRFSGRQFSNSRSEMNVSTLELGDSALYLCASSLVPTGEQFFGPGTRLTVL.

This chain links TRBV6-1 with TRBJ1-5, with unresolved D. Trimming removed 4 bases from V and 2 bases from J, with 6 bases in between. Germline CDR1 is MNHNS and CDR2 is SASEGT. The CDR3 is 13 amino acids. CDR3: CASSVSRNQPQHF. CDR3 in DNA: TGTGCCAGCAGTGTCTCGCGCAATCAGCCCCAGCATTTT.

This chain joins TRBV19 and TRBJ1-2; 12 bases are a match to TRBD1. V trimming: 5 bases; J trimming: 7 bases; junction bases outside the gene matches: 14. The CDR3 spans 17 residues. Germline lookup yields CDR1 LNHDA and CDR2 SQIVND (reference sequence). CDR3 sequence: CASSRLIPRDRGLGYTF. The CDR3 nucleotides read TGTGCCAGTAGTCGCCTCATTCCCCGGGACAGGGGGCTTGGCTACACCTTC.